This T cell receptor beta chain was sequenced for a study of T cells in localized non-small cell lung cancer. Study outcomes and limitations: Sequencing, confined to only one tumor region, leaves heterogeneity possible.

This CDR3 spans 15 amino acids. Per the germline V gene, CDR1 is SGDLS and CDR2 is YYNGEE. The V gene lost 4 bases and the J gene lost 6 bases, with 18 bases spanning the gap. Measured with immunoSEQ multiplex PCR; TCRdb has only the in-frame clones, and not every one. The sample consists of tens of thousands of clones, 93% of them appearing once. Concerning this clone itself: Its antigen remains unidentified.

Sequenced here: peripheral blood, sampled before any cancer treatment. The rearrangement uses TRBV9 and TRBJ2-3; D unresolved. This receptor was taken from a female donor of 60 years or more with stage I lung adenocarcinoma. CDR3 residues: CASSPGRSLGDTQYF. The CDR3 nucleotides are TGTGCCAGCAGCCCTGGACGGAGCCTTGGGGATACGCAGTATTTT.